This TCR beta chain was observed in a study of cytomegalovirus exposure and HLA in healthy donors. Study findings and constraints: Analyzed later, most CMV-associated TCR beta chains appeared HLA-restricted. In a later analysis, HLA-C alleles had the fewest associated TCRs, DRB1 alleles the most.

Use of 60 Vbeta and 13 Jbeta primers characterized the PCR. TCRdb's table, derived via immunoSEQ multiplex PCR, lists solely in-frame clones and lacks some. This sample yields 130,000 or so clones, of which around 70% are seen a single time; approximately 2.1% belongs to the top ten. J lost 9 bases, V lost 11 bases, and 18 bases had no gene match. The CDR3 is 14 residues long. Germline V lookup: CDR1 SNHLY, CDR2 FYNNEI. A word on this clone: Its antigen is unknown.

The TCR comes from a woman in her 40s in good health and CMV-seropositive. The sample taken for sequencing was PBMCs. The chain carries TRBV2 and TRBJ1-2, with 7 nucleotides matching TRBD1. The CDR3 is CAGRQGLTSLSYTF. The CDR3 DNA reads as TGTGCCGGCCGACAGGGCCTGACCTCTCTGAGCTACACCTTC. Based on the CDR3 plus reference TRBV2 and TRBJ1-2, the full variable domain is EPEVTQTPSHQVTQMGQEVILRCVPISNHLYFYWYRQILGQKVEFLVSFYNNEISEKSEIFDDQFSVERPDGSNFTLKIRSTKLEDSAMYFCAGRQGLTSLSYTFGSGTRLTVV.